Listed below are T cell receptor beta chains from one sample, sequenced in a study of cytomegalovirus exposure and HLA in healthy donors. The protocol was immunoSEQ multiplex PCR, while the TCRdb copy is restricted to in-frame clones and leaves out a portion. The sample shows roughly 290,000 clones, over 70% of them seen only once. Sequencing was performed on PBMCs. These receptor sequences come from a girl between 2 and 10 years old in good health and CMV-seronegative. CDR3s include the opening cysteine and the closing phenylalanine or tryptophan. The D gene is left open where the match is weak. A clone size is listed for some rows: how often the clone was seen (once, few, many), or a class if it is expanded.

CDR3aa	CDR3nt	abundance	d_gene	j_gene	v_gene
CASRPTGTEGVDRLFF	TGTGCCAGTAGGCCCACCGGGACAGAAGGAGTAGATCGGCTGTTCTTC	once	TRBD1	TRBJ2-1	TRBV19
CASSSRQGDDTQYF	TGTGCCAGCAGCTCCCGACAGGGAGACGATACGCAGTATTTT	few	TRBD1	TRBJ2-3	TRBV7-2
CASSFAGQDYEQYF	TGTGCCAGCAGTTTCGCGGGACAGGACTACGAGCAGTACTTC	few	TRBD1	TRBJ2-7	TRBV28
CASSFVSGTGELFF	TGCGCCAGCAGCTTTGTTTCGGGCACCGGGGAGCTGTTTTTT	.	.	TRBJ2-2	TRBV5-1
CASKNLTGTGSYEQYF	TGTGCCAGCAAAAACCTGACCGGGACAGGGTCCTACGAGCAGTACTTC	once	TRBD1	TRBJ2-7	TRBV27
CASSDGQKNTEAFF	TGTGCCAGCAGTGACGGACAGAAGAACACTGAAGCTTTCTTT	few	.	TRBJ1-1	TRBV6-1
CASSPNDRVFGYGYTF	TGTGCCAGCAGCCCAAACGACAGGGTCTTTGGCTATGGCTACACCTTC	.	TRBD1	TRBJ1-2	TRBV13
CASSLRQTLNYGYTF	TGTGCCAGCAGTTTGAGACAGACCCTTAACTATGGCTACACCTTC	.	.	TRBJ1-2	TRBV28
CAISDGTGDWEQYF	TGTGCCATCAGTGACGGGACAGGGGACTGGGAGCAGTACTTC	.	TRBD1	TRBJ2-7	TRBV10-3
CASSVDLAGAYNEQFF	TGTGCCAGCAGCGTAGATCTGGCGGGAGCCTACAATGAGCAGTTCTTC	.	TRBD2	TRBJ2-1	TRBV9
CAWSSTGSPYSGANVLTF	TGTGCCTGGAGTTCAACAGGGAGTCCGTACTCTGGGGCCAACGTCCTGACTTTC	.	.	TRBJ2-6	TRBV30
CSVPGTGELFF	TGCAGCGTTCCGGGCACCGGGGAGCTGTTTTTT	.	.	TRBJ2-2	TRBV29-1
CASSLSTGSLAYGYTF	TGTGCCAGCAGTTTATCGACCGGGTCTTTAGCCTATGGCTACACCTTC	.	.	TRBJ1-2	TRBV27
CASRRDADYEQYF	TGTGCCAGCAGGCGGGACGCAGACTACGAGCAGTACTTC	.	.	TRBJ2-7	TRBV2
CASTTGFIQYF	TGTGCCAGTACTACAGGTTTCATTCAGTACTTC	.	.	TRBJ2-4	TRBV6-1
CASTSTGGWDNEQFF	TGCGCCAGCACCTCAACAGGGGGCTGGGACAATGAGCAGTTCTTC	.	TRBD1	TRBJ2-1	TRBV5-1
CASSEYGGGRQPQHF	TGTGCCAGCAGTGAATATGGAGGGGGCAGGCAGCCCCAGCATTTT	.	TRBD1	TRBJ1-5	TRBV6-1
CASSYVSGTGVGYTF	TGTGCCAGCAGTTATGTATCGGGGACAGGGGTCGGCTACACCTTC	few	TRBD1	TRBJ1-2	TRBV6-6
CASSSRDSHYNEQFF	TGTGCCAGCAGTTCCCGGGACTCCCACTACAATGAGCAGTTCTTC	.	.	TRBJ2-1	TRBV28
CASRALAATYEQYF	TGTGCCAGCAGGGCACTAGCGGCAACCTACGAGCAGTACTTC	few	TRBD2	TRBJ2-7	TRBV5-6
CASSSQGATEAFF	TGTGCCAGCAGCTCCCAGGGGGCCACTGAAGCTTTCTTT	.	TRBD1	TRBJ1-1	TRBV7-3
CASSLVDSYEQYF	TGTGCCAGCAGCTTAGTGGACAGCTACGAGCAGTACTTC	few	.	TRBJ2-7	TRBV7-8
CASSEPFGYEQFF	TGTGCCAGCAGTGAACCATTCGGGTATGAGCAGTTCTTC	few	.	TRBJ2-1	TRBV6-1
CASSESEGRNQPQHF	TGTGCCAGCAGTGAGTCTGAGGGGAGGAATCAGCCCCAGCATTTT	once	.	TRBJ1-5	TRBV2
CAISEAGSHEQYF	TGTGCCATCAGTGAGGCAGGGTCCCACGAGCAGTACTTC	.	.	TRBJ2-7	TRBV10-3
CASSPGASNQPQHF	TGTGCCAGCTCACCAGGGGCCTCGAATCAGCCCCAGCATTTT	.	.	TRBJ1-5	TRBV18
CASSQDLREHEQYF	TGTGCCAGCAGCCAAGATTTGAGGGAGCACGAGCAGTACTTC	.	.	TRBJ2-7	TRBV4-2
CASSFGRGAYEQYF	TGCGCCAGCAGCTTTGGCAGGGGGGCCTACGAGCAGTACTTC	.	.	TRBJ2-7	TRBV5-1
CASSLKVRSGVAVEQETQYF	TGTGCCAGCAGCTTGAAGGTCAGGTCAGGGGTCGCGGTGGAGCAAGAGACCCAGTACTTC	few	.	TRBJ2-5	TRBV5-5
CASGTITALFQPQHF	TGTGCCAGCGGGACTATAACTGCGTTATTTCAGCCCCAGCATTTT	.	.	TRBJ1-5	TRBV6-1
CASSLTSGAHNEQFF	TGTGCCAGCAGTTTAACTAGCGGAGCCCACAATGAGCAGTTCTTC	.	TRBD2	TRBJ2-1	TRBV27